This T cell receptor (beta chain) appears in the sequencing data of a study of spatial heterogeneity in lung cancer. The CDR3 spans 14 residues. V dropped 2 bases and J dropped 5; count of bases not matched to a gene: 2. The germline gives CDR1 SGHAT, CDR2 FQNNGV. This clonotype showed up just a few times. The time point: sample taken at primary tumor resection. TCRdb processed the 5' RACE reads anew with MiXCR; each CDR3 protein has one entry. The data hold about 92,000 distinct CDR3 sequences, with approximately 12% observed a single time. The clonotype comes from a male donor with early-stage non-small cell lung cancer. V usage is TRBV11-2 and J usage is TRBJ2-4; 8 bases are shared with TRBD1. This material consisted of PBMCs, taken at surgery. CDR3 loop: CASSLPGGENIQYF. DNA for the CDR3: TGTGCCAGCAGCTTACCAGGGGGCGAAAACATTCAGTACTTC.